This TCR beta chain was identified during a study of chemoradiotherapy in HPV16-positive cancers. Study details: Functional T-cell assays on a couple of HPV16-positive patients' cells defined candidate HPV-specific clones and common TCR motifs.

The germline V gene has CDR1 MRHNA and CDR2 SNTAGT. The CDR3 consists of 16 residues. The V and J ends lost 2 bases and 8 bases respectively, with 21 bases between them. Over chemoradiotherapy, repertoires were sampled more than once. Method: immunoSEQ multiplex PCR; TCRdb's copy keeps in-frame clones and lacks some. The sample lists 12,000 or so clones, around 86% occurring once. The V call is TRBV6-4, the J call TRBJ1-2; D is unresolved. This clonotype was obtained from a human donor with HPV-associated anogenital cancer. Sequencing used blood, obtained from a patient who underwent chemoradiotherapy. CDR3 residues: CASSDTPQANYGGYTF. CDR3 coding DNA: TGTGCCAGCAGTGACACCCCTCAAGCTAACTATGGCGGCTACACCTTC.